This T cell receptor beta chain is from a study of blood T cells in healthy people across ages. General study points: Higher diversity, along with more naive CD4+ cells, distinguished long-lived donors from aged donors.

Isolated PBMCs totaled at least 7 million in each sample. Then a second PCR, running about 6 to 12 cycles, was carried out with a sample-barcoded 5' primer and a J-beta primer mix. Individual samples furnished no less than 2.5 million CDR3-containing paired-end reads apiece. Using its own MiXCR run on the 5' RACE reads, TCRdb lists one record per CDR3 protein. The profile shows about 970,000 distinct CDR3 sequences, roughly 51% of them singletons. With respect to this clonotype: Its antigen is not known.

Sequencing was done on a sample of blood. The TCR sequence derives from a woman in her sixties in good health.

The CDR3 spells CASKMRLNSNQPQHF. CDR3 bases: TGTGCCAGCAAAATGCGACTGAATAGCAATCAGCCCCAGCATTTT. The chain uses TRBV27 and TRBJ1-5; D remains ambiguous. Per the germline V gene, CDR1 is MNHEY and CDR2 is SMNVEV (reference sequence). Trimming left V 7 bases short and J 0 bases short, with 13 bases between. CDR3 length: 15 amino acids.